This T cell receptor (beta chain) was captured by sequencing in a study of PD-L1 blockade in urothelial cancer (dated by TCRdb to the late 2010s). In the study overall: All patients started therapy in about 2014 and received atezolizumab 1,200 mg intravenously every 3 weeks. Pretreatment tumor samples and matched peripheral blood, collected serially before and after atezolizumab treatment, underwent TCR sequencing. Twenty-five of 29 patients were identified as males with urothelial cancer of bladder origin, and a prior smoking history was reported by 18 of 29 patients. Approximately 29 patients had pretreatment blood TCR-seq, some 25 had at least one posttreatment blood collection, and some 25 had tumor TCR-seq. In the same patients, whole exome sequencing and RNA sequencing of pretreatment tumors were performed in addition to TCR sequencing. Durable clinical benefit was defined as progression-free survival longer than 6 months, and TCR features were also tested against progression-free and overall survival. Blood samples yielded a median of roughly 150,000 T cells and roughly 80,000 unique TCRs, with median clonality approximately 0.08. About 10 patients reached durable clinical benefit, while 15 to 20 patients did not. An exploratory multi-omic analysis was conducted of the somatic, immune and clinical correlates of response to PD-L1 blockade with atezolizumab in urothelial cancer. Patients had an ECOG performance status of 0 or 1 and had received between 0 and 3 prior chemotherapy regimens. Blood samples were analyzed at 3 weeks after treatment start (second dose) and at 6 weeks after treatment start. Overall study results and their limits: A pretreatment peripheral blood TCR clonality below the median was linked to improved progression-free and overall survival. At 3 weeks after the start of treatment, tumor-associated TCR clones in peripheral blood had expanded more in patients with durable benefit (n ≈ 20, p = 0.022). Because the sample size was small (n of about 30) and many exploratory analyses were performed, the results are intended to be hypothesis-generating.

Synthetic TCR analog templates were spiked into each PCR to estimate absolute template abundance from read counts. Using the immunoSEQ assay, TCRbeta CDR3 regions were amplified from genomic DNA with bias-controlled V and J gene primers. Sequencing of rearranged TCRbeta segments was performed at approximately 20X coverage. In the original analysis: Clustering was used to correct sequencing errors, and CDR3s were annotated against IMGT to assign V, D and J genes. Only productive TCRbeta rearrangements were used in downstream analyses, excluding out-of-frame or stop-codon sequences. To compute clonality, Shannon entropy was normalized by the log of the number of unique productive sequences and then subtracted from one. Clones differing between time points or between blood and tumor were identified by Fisher's exact test with Benjamini-Hochberg correction at adjusted p below 0.01. Here the immuneACCESS table is served through TCRdb, limited to in-frame sequences with V and J called. Missing clones are a known gap in these copies; in checked studies unresolved V genes cover under half, and the rest lacks a known reason. V and J calls and clone size are those listed in that table; D and trimming were worked out from the DNA. Here the sample has 31,000 or so clones; 89% occur a single time. Of the sample, over 6.5% is held by the ten largest clones.

CDR1 and CDR2 (MNHEY, SVGAGI) derive from the germline V gene. Relative to germline, V is missing 5 bases and J is missing 2 bases, with 5 bases of the junction outside any gene match. The CDR3 contains 14 residues, cysteine and phenylalanine counted. Only the CDR3 region is kept as DNA, spanning 42 bases read in frame from base 1. This specimen's time point label, interpreted: peripheral blood 6 weeks after treatment start. The cohort comprised 25 to 35 patients with locally advanced or metastatic urothelial carcinoma treated at Memorial Sloan Kettering on a trial protocol. Peripheral blood mononuclear cells were collected pretreatment and during treatment, with between 1 and 8 total time points obtained per patient. The Qiagen DNeasy Blood extraction kit was used to purify genomic DNA from total PBMCs and tumor samples. PBMCs were collected pretreatment and during treatment, and were isolated and stored as previously described.

Worth noting for this clone: Its antigen is still unknown. Per-base qualities were not stored, and no clone one base away is much larger.

The receptor was derived from a man at least 80 years old with urothelial cancer. Sequences were derived from PBMCs, sampled around atezolizumab (anti-PD-L1) treatment. The V and J segments used are TRBV6-5 and TRBJ1-1; TRBD1 agrees with 7 junctional bases. The DNA reads TGTGCCAGCAGTACGGGACAGCTCAACACTGAAGCTTTCTTT. It translates as CASSTGQLNTEAFF.